The present T cell receptor beta chain was sequenced within a study of blood T cell repertoires in COVID-19. Study in general: Donors in the United States, Italy and Spain gave samples during acute or convalescent COVID-19.

Germline CDR1 SNHLY, CDR2 FYNNEI. This CDR3 contains 15 residues. Between the trimmed V and J ends, which lost 3 bases and 7 bases, there was a span of 13 bases. With regard to this clone: In the same sample, other DNA sequences code for this CDR3.

Original processing methods: Amplifying reference gene primers gave estimates of nucleated cell counts. Profiled with immunoSEQ multiplex PCR; TCRdb holds only in-frame clones, not every one. V and J calls and clone size are those listed in that table; D and trimming were worked out from the DNA. The table includes some 260,000 clones, about 87% detected once. This clonotype was obtained from a woman between 65 and 79 years old with COVID-19, enrolled during active disease. The rearrangement joins TRBV2 to TRBJ1-6, with D possibly TRBD1 on 6 matching bases. Sequenced: peripheral blood. The CDR3 spells CASSEQGQGNSPLHF. The CDR3, as DNA: TGTGCCAGCAGTGAGCAGGGGCAGGGCAATTCACCCCTCCACTTT.